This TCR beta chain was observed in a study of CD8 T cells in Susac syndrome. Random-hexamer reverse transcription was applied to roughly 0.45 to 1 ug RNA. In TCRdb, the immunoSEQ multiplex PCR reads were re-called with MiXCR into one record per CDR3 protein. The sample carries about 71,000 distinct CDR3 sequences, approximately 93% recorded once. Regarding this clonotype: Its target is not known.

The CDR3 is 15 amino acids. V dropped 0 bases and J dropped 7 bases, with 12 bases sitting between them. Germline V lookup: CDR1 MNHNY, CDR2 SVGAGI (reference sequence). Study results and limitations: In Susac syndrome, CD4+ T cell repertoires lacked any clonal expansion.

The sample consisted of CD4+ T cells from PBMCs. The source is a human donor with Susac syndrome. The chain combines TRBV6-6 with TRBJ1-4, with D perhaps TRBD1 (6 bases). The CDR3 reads CASSYSRQGSEKLFF. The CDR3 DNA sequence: TGTGCCAGCAGTTACTCAAGGCAGGGGAGTGAAAAACTGTTTTTT.